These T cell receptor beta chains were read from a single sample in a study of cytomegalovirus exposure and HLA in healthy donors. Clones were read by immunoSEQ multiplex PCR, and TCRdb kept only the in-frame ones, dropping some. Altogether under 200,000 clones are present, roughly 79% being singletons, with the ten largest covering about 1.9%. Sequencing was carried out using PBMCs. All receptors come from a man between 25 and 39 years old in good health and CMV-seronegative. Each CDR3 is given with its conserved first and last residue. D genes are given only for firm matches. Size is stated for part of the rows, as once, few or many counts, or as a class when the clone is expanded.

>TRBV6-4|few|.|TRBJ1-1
CASSDTSRGTEAFF
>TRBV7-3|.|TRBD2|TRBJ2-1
CASSLRASGRFYNEQFF
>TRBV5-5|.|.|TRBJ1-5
CASSLDRSYSNQPQHF
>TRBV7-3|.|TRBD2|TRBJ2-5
CASSLGTSGIETQYF
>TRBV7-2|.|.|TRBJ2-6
CASSFGGSGANVLTF
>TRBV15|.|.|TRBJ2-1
CATSDPGESSYNEQFF
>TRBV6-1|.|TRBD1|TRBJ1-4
CASSEDRGEGEKLFF
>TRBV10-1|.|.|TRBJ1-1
CASSEWAGAAEAFF
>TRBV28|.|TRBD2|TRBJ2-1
CASSAAGGRPHNEQFF
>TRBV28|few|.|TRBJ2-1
CASSLGEGGFYNEQFF
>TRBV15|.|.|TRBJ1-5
CATSSFPRGYSNQPQHF
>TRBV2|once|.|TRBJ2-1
CASSDQGRDYNEQFF
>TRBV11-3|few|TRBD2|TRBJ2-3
CASSSLAGGTQYF
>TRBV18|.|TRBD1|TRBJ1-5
CASSTGTGRGSNQPQHF
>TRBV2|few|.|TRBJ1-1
CASSLTGLTEAFF
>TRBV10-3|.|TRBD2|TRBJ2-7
CAITGLAGGLEQYF
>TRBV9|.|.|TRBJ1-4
CASSPRTTTNEKLFF
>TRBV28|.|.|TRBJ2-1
CASSFRGLRGNEQFF
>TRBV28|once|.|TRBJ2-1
CASSLAWWNEQFF
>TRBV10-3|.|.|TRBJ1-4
CAISPATNEKLFF
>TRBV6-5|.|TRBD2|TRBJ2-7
CASSSPGTNEQYF
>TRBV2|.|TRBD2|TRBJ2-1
CASSLAGERNEQFF
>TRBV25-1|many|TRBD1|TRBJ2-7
CASSDKRTGYEQYF
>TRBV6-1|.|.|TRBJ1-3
CASSVVGSSGNTIYF
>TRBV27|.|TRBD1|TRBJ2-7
CASRRTGPNSYEQYF
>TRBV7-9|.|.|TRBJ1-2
CASTLNNYGYTF
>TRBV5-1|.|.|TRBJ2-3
CASSPSAGSGTDTQYF
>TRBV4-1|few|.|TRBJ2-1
CASSQDQGGSYNEQFF
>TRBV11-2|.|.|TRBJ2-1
CASSLGVARNEQFF
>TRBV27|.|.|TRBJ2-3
CASSTGYNPKSDTQYF
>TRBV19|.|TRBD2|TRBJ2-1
CARGAYNEQFF
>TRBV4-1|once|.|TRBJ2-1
CASGLSPNNEQFF
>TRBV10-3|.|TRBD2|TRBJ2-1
CAISLGTSGINEQFF
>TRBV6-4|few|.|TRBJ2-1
CASSRFSHNEQFF
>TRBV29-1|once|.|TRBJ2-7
CSVKGGEAYEQYF
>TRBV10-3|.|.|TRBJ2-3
CAISDHLADTQYF
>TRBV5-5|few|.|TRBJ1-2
CASSLQGALSYTF
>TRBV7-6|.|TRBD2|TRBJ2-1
CASSLLAGASYNEQFF
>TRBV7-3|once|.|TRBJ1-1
CASSFADRLNTEAFF
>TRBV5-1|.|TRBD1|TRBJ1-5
CASSRDSGNQPQHF
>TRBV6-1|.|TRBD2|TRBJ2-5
CASRGWRESEETQYF
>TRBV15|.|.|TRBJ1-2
CATSREELGTGYTF
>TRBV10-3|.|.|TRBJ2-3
CAIRVVQTDTQYF
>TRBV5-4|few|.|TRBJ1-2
CASSLAGIINHGYTF
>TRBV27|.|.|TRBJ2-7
CASSQTATTYEQYF
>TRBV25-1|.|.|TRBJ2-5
CASSEWGDETQYF
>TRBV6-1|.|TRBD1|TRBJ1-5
CASSQAGTAKVGDNQPQHF
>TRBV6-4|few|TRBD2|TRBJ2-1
CASSDSGTSPVHEQFF
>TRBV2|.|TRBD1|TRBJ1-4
CASSGQGAGEKLFF
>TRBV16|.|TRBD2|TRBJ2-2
CASSHRGRASTGELFF
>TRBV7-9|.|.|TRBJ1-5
CASSSWPTGQNQPQHF
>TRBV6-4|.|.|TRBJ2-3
CASSDPPEGDQHITDTQYF
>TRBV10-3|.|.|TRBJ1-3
CAISDSAGAGNTIYF
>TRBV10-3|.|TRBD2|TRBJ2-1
CAISERLAGSHEQFF
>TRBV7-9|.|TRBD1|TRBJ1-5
CASSWDRGQGQPQHF
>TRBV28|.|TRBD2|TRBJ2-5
CASSLAGTSGFQETQYF
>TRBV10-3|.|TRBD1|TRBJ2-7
CAISDTGTGSYEQYF
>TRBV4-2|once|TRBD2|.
CASSQDYGGSSYEQYF
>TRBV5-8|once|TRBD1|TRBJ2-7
CASFSPGTGAYEQYF